The next 27 T cell receptor beta chains were all read from a single sample in a study of beta chain features in type 1 diabetes. Sequenced material consisted of expressed TCRB transcripts (all of the isolated RNA was reverse transcribed). TCRdb's table, derived via immunoSEQ multiplex PCR, lists solely in-frame clones and lacks some. The table records about 400,000 clones, around 12% of them present only once. For these receptors, no antigen is known. Study observations and caveats: A moderate, significant TCRB CDR3 shortening appeared in type 1 diabetes across four CD4+ subsets.

The sample was naive CD4+ T cells from blood. The receptors originated from a woman between 18 and 30 years old with type 1 diabetes.

The rearrangement links TRBV7-6 to TRBJ2-3; 8 bases match TRBD2. The germline V gene encodes CDR1 SGHVS and CDR2 FNYEAQ. The CDR3 consists of 17 residues. The V and J ends lost 0 bases and 3 bases, in that order; junction bases with no gene match: 8. The CDR3 loop reads CASSLAFVAGPTDTQYF. The CDR3 region has the DNA TGTGCCAGCAGCTTAGCGTTTGTAGCGGGACCTACAGATACGCAGTATTTT.

V gene TRBV28 combines with J gene TRBJ1-1; no clear D. The CDR3 sequence is 11 residues long. From germline, CDR1 is MDHEN and CDR2 SYDVKM. V shed 7 bases and J shed 4 bases, with 7 bases lying between them. CDR3 amino acids: CASTTGTEAFF. CDR3 nucleotides: TGTGCCAGCACCACGGGCACTGAAGCTTTCTTT.

J is TRBJ2-5 and V is TRBV5-1, with 9 positions matching TRBD1. Germline CDR1 and CDR2: SGHRS and YFSETQ. The CDR3 has 16 amino acids. V shed 0 bases and J 2 bases; nucleotides not matched to a gene: 5. As DNA, the CDR3 is TGCGCCAGCAGCTTGGAAGGGACAGGGTATCAAGAGACCCAGTACTTC. This translates into CASSLEGTGYQETQYF.

This CDR3 is CAISEAGGPYEQYF. DNA for the CDR3: TGTGCCATCAGTGAGGCGGGAGGGCCGTACGAGCAGTACTTC. The rearrangement uses TRBV10-3 and TRBJ2-7; 9 bases are shared with TRBD2. The CDR3 sequence is 14 residues long. The trim removed 2 bases at V and 4 bases at J, leaving 3 bases unmatched. The germline V gene has CDR1 ENHRY and CDR2 SYGVKD.

This clone was counted between two and nine times. The chain has TRBV9 and TRBJ2-3; possibly TRBD2 for D (6 bases). The V end lost 7 bases, the J end lost 5 bases, and 14 bases lay between the germline ends. This CDR3 has 13 residues. Germline CDR1 reads SGDLS; CDR2 reads YYNGEE. The CDR3 DNA follows: TGTGCCAGCGGACTACGCCAAGGAGATACGCAGTATTTT. It encodes CASGLRQGDTQYF.

This clone was found a few times. CDR3 in DNA: TGTGCCTGGAGTCCCGGGGGGAATAATGAAAAACTGTTTTTT. Translation gives CAWSPGGNNEKLFF. This chain joins TRBV30 and TRBJ1-4, with D perhaps TRBD1 (5 bases). There are 14 residues in the CDR3. Between the trimmed V and J ends, which lost 2 bases and 4 bases, there was a span of 11 bases. CDR1 and CDR2 from the germline V gene are GTSNPN and SVGIG (reference sequence).

Only a few counts were recorded for this clone. This chain joins TRBV4-2 and TRBJ2-1; D remains unclear. Trimming removed 0 bases from V and 2 bases from J, with 8 bases in between. This CDR3 has 15 residues. Germline loops: CDR1 LGHNA, CDR2 YNFKEQ. In DNA, the CDR3 is TGTGCCAGCAGCCAAGATCGCGCACCCTACAATGAGCAGTTCTTC. It codes for CASSQDRAPYNEQFF.

In DNA form, the CDR3 reads TGTGCCAGCAGTTACTCTTCCGGGACAGGGGAGACCCAGTACTTC. As protein: CASSYSSGTGETQYF. The chain links TRBV6-5 to TRBJ2-5; TRBD1 aligns across 9 bases. The CDR3 is 15 amino acids. The V gene end was trimmed by 0 bases and the J gene end by 5 bases; junction bases not matched to a gene: 4. Germline loops: CDR1 MNHEY, CDR2 SVGAGI.

Only a few counts were recorded for this clone. The rearrangement joins TRBV2 to TRBJ1-5, with TRBD1 matching over 9 bases. This CDR3 is 17 amino acids long. In germline, CDR1 is SNHLY, CDR2 FYNNEI. The ends lost 6 bases at V and 4 bases at J; junction bases unmatched: 13. CDR3 protein: CASRETSGQGMNQPQHF. The CDR3 DNA reads TGTGCCAGCAGAGAGACATCGGGACAGGGAATGAATCAGCCCCAGCATTTT.

This clone occurred a few times. The V and J genes are TRBV11-2 and TRBJ1-6; TRBD1 might be the D (6 bases). V was clipped by 1 base and J by 10 bases, with 11 bases between them. This CDR3 comprises 14 residues. Germline CDR1 and CDR2: SGHAT and FQNNGV. CDR3 sequence reads: CASSLVRGASPLHF. CDR3 nucleotides: TGTGCCAGCAGCTTAGTTCGGGGGGCATCACCCCTCCACTTT.

The sample holds one count of this clone. The rearrangement uses TRBV7-2 and TRBJ2-7, with a weak D call TRBD2 (6 bases). The germline V gene encodes CDR1 SGHTA and CDR2 FQGNSA. The CDR3 is 15 amino acids. The V and J ends lost 1 base and 3 bases respectively, with 13 bases between them. In DNA form, the CDR3 reads TGTGCCAGCAGCTTAGATTGGGGAGGCATCTACGAGCAGTACTTC. This sequence encodes CASSLDWGGIYEQYF.

This rearrangement joins TRBV18 to TRBJ2-7; D is undetermined. The CDR3 sequence is 13 residues long. With 3 bases removed from V and 2 bases from J, the gap between germline ends came to 8 bases. CDR1 and CDR2 (germline): KGHSH, LQKENI. CDR3 region: CASSPAHPYEQYF. The CDR3 region has the DNA TGTGCCAGCTCACCGGCTCACCCCTACGAGCAGTACTTC.

This clone was found a few times. The chain carries TRBV4-3 and TRBJ1-6; tentatively, D is TRBD1 (6 bases). Germline assignment: CDR1 LGHNA and CDR2 YSLEER. CDR3 length: 16 amino acids. The ends were cut back, 1 base at V and 7 bases at J, with 14 bases in the middle. The CDR3 spells CASSQADSLTNSPLHF. CDR3 in DNA: TGCGCCAGCAGCCAAGCGGACAGCTTAACAAATTCACCCCTCCACTTT.

The chain is built from TRBV27 and TRBJ1-1, with TRBD1 matching 8 bases. This CDR3 spans 14 amino acids. The V gene's germline CDR1 is MNHEY and CDR2 SMNVEV (reference sequence). V gave up 8 bases and J gave up 5 bases; unmatched junction bases: 10. The CDR3 here is CASGIDRGLTEAFF. The CDR3 DNA reads as TGTGCCAGCGGTATCGACAGGGGCTTGACTGAAGCTTTCTTT.

This clone was seen a handful of times. V gene TRBV14 combines with J gene TRBJ2-7; 8 bases line up with TRBD2. The CDR3 covers 19 residues. V shed 0 bases, J shed 0 bases, and the junction held 13 bases outside the gene matches. Germline assignment: CDR1 SGHDN and CDR2 FVKESK. CDR3 bases: TGTGCCAGCAGCCAAGAAGGATGGCTAGCGGGTAGGAGCTCCTACGAGCAGTACTTC. It translates to CASSQEGWLAGRSSYEQYF.

The rearrangement links TRBV19 to TRBJ1-5; maybe TRBD1 (5 bases). The germline V and J ends were trimmed by 4 bases and 6 bases, with 10 bases remaining between them. There are 13 residues in the CDR3. Germline CDR1 is LNHDA and CDR2 is SQIVND (reference sequence). CDR3 DNA sequence: TGTGCCAGTAGTACAGGGATGGGTCAGCCCCAGCATTTT. It yields the protein CASSTGMGQPQHF.

The chain couples TRBV6-4 to TRBJ1-5; D uncertain. Germline assignment: CDR1 MRHNA and CDR2 SNTAGT. CDR3 length equals 10 residues. Between the trimmed V and J ends, which lost 9 bases and 4 bases, there was a span of 4 bases. The CDR3 loop is CASLNQPQHF. The CDR3 DNA reads as TGTGCCAGTCTAAATCAGCCCCAGCATTTT.

This clone was observed a few times. The chain links TRBV4-3 to TRBJ2-7; weak D call: TRBD1 (6 bases). CDR1 is LGHNA, CDR2 YSLEER, per germline. This CDR3 region has 16 residues. The germline V and J ends were trimmed by 1 base and 2 bases, with 15 bases remaining between them. The CDR3 region is CASSQVSGTPTYEQYF. The CDR3 DNA reads as TGCGCCAGCAGCCAAGTTTCCGGGACACCTACCTACGAGCAGTACTTC.

CDR3 nucleotides: TGTGCCAGCAGCTCGCAGGGCCAGCCCCAGCATTTT. Translating gives CASSSQGQPQHF. The rearrangement links TRBV5-4 to TRBJ1-5; possibly TRBD1 for D (5 bases). Germline V lookup: CDR1 SGHNT, CDR2 YYREEE (reference sequence). Trimming took off 3 bases at V and 7 bases at J, with 8 bases between the two ends. CDR3 size: 12 residues.

The chain couples TRBV10-3 to TRBJ2-2, with 7 bases matching TRBD2. The V segment lost 10 bases and the J segment 0 bases; nucleotides outside the gene matches: 17. This CDR3 is built from 18 residues. The germline V gene has CDR1 ENHRY and CDR2 SYGVKD. CDR3 nucleotides: TGTGCCACCTACTCCGGGAGCGGGATCTTCGCGAACACCGGGGAGCTGTTTTTT. It specifies CATYSGSGIFANTGELFF.

In its sample, this clone was seen a few times. V and J are TRBV4-3 and TRBJ2-7; TRBD2 might be the D (6 bases). Germline lookup yields CDR1 LGHNA and CDR2 YSLEER. Trimming left V 4 bases short and J 4 bases short, with 20 bases between. The CDR3 covers 16 residues. The CDR3 spells CASSPQYMTGVYEQYF. CDR3 coding DNA: TGCGCCAGCAGCCCCCAATATATGACGGGGGTGTACGAGCAGTACTTC.

J is TRBJ2-1 and V is TRBV7-9, with TRBD2 matching over 13 bases. Germline-derived CDR1 and CDR2 are SEHNR and FQNEAQ (reference sequence). V lost 7 bases and J lost 2; bases outside the gene matches: 2. This CDR3 spans 15 amino acids. The CDR3 loop reads CASTGLAGPYNEQFF. The DNA for the CDR3 is TGTGCCAGCACGGGACTAGCGGGACCCTACAATGAGCAGTTCTTC.

This clone was seen a few times. This sequence joins TRBV4-3 and TRBJ2-1; 7 positions match TRBD1. The CDR3 has 15 amino acids. CDR1 and CDR2 from the germline V gene are LGHNA and YSLEER. Trimming removed 4 bases from V and 12 bases from J; junction bases left unmatched: 15. DNA of the CDR3: TGCGCCAGCAGCCGTGAAGGACAGGCCCAGTGGGTGCAGTTCTTC. The encoded protein is CASSREGQAQWVQFF.

This clone was observed a handful of times. This chain joins TRBV11-3 and TRBJ2-5, with 7 positions matching TRBD1. There are 15 residues in the CDR3. The germline gives CDR1 SGHNT, CDR2 YENEEA. After removal of 5 bases from V and 5 bases from J, the junction contained 11 bases not matched to a gene. CDR3 sequence: CASSLPQGPQETQYF. For the CDR3, the DNA is TGTGCCAGCAGCCTACCACAGGGGCCCCAGGAGACCCAGTACTTC. Complete variable domain (other parts from reference TRBV11-3 and TRBJ2-5): EAGVVQSPRYKIIEKKQPVAFWCNPISGHNTLYWYLQNLGQGPELLIRYENEEAVDDSQLPKDRFSAERLKGVDSTLKIQPAELGDSAVYLCASSLPQGPQETQYFGPGTRLLVL.

This clone occurred a few times. The chain employs TRBV7-2 and TRBJ1-4; 10 nucleotides line up with TRBD1. CDR1 is SGHTA, CDR2 FQGNSA, per germline. This CDR3 is built from 15 residues. V shed 6 bases, J shed 7 bases, and the junction held 8 bases outside the gene matches. The CDR3 loop is CASRSAGTGVEKLFF. CDR3 sequence (DNA): TGTGCCAGCAGATCCGCCGGGACAGGGGTTGAAAAACTGTTTTTT.

This clone turned up a few times. This chain joins TRBV5-1 and TRBJ1-4; D is possibly TRBD1 (6 bases). The germline gives CDR1 SGHRS, CDR2 YFSETQ. Trimming took off 3 bases at V and 8 bases at J, with 14 bases between the two ends. This CDR3 comprises 14 residues. In DNA form, the CDR3 reads TGCGCCAGCAGCTACGGACAGCGCGCGGAAAAACTGTTTTTT. Amino acid sequence: CASSYGQRAEKLFF.

The chain uses TRBV2 and TRBJ2-7; 10 bases align to TRBD2. Germline V gene lookup returns CDR1 SNHLY and CDR2 FYNNEI. J gave up 5 bases and V 6 bases, and 7 bases lay outside the gene matches. CDR3 length: 14 residues. CDR3 coding DNA: TGTGCCAGCAGCGCCCGGCTAGCGGGGGACGAGCAGTACTTC. Its protein product is CASSARLAGDEQYF.